Listed below are T cell receptor beta chains from one sample, sequenced in a study of blood T cell repertoires in COVID-19. Only in-frame clones appear in the TCRdb table, and some are missing; sequencing was by immunoSEQ multiplex PCR. The table lists tens of thousands of clones, around four fifths of them singletons. Source material: peripheral blood. These receptor sequences come from a man in his 70s with acute or convalescent COVID-19. CDR3s include the opening cysteine and the closing phenylalanine or tryptophan. The D gene is left open where the match is weak. Size values are once, few and many counts, or a class for expanded clones, and some rows have none.

TGTGCCATCAGTGAGTCTAGGGGGAACGATGGCTACACCTTC	CAISESRGNDGYTF	TRBV10-3	.	TRBJ1-2	.
TGTGCCAGCAGTCACGACAGTTCCAGGAACACTGAAGCTTTCTTT	CASSHDSSRNTEAFF	TRBV6-5	.	TRBJ1-1	.
TGTGCCAGCTCACGGGCTAGCGGGGGAACAGATACGCAGTATTTT	CASSRASGGTDTQYF	TRBV18	TRBD2	TRBJ2-3	.
TGTGCCAGCAGCAGATCAGGGGTGGATGAGCAGTTCTTC	CASSRSGVDEQFF	TRBV7-8	.	TRBJ2-1	.
TGTGCCAGCAGTCGAAGGACAGGGGCTGTTCACTATGGCTACACCTTC	CASSRRTGAVHYGYTF	TRBV6-6	TRBD1	TRBJ1-2	.
TGTGCCAGCAGCCAAGGGAGGACTAGCGGGGCCCAGACGAGTGAGCAGTTCTTC	CASSQGRTSGAQTSEQFF	TRBV14	TRBD2	TRBJ2-1	once
TGCGCCAGCAGCCAAGGCCTTGGGACTGACTTCTATGGAGGCTACACCTTC	CASSQGLGTDFYGGYTF	TRBV4-1	.	TRBJ1-2	once
TGTGCCAGCAGCCGAACTAGCGGGGGGGCCGATGAGCAGTTCTTC	CASSRTSGGADEQFF	TRBV3-1/TRBV3-2	TRBD2	TRBJ2-1	.
TGTGCCAGCAGCTTCTGGGACAGTTCCTACGAGCAGTACTTC	CASSFWDSSYEQYF	TRBV7-8	TRBD1	TRBJ2-7	.
TGTGCCAGCAGGGCAAATATGAACACTGAAGCTTTCTTT	CASRANMNTEAFF	TRBV2	.	TRBJ1-1	.
TGTGCCAGCAGCGCCATGACAGGGGGCTCTCAAGAGACCCAGTACTTC	CASSAMTGGSQETQYF	TRBV5-4	TRBD1	TRBJ2-5	.
TGTGCCAGCAGCCCCCACAGGGAGGGGGAAAAACTGTTTTTT	CASSPHREGEKLFF	TRBV11-2	.	TRBJ1-4	.
TGTGCCAGCAGCCAAGCCCCACAATCCTACAATGAGCAGTTCTTC	CASSQAPQSYNEQFF	TRBV3-1/TRBV3-2	.	TRBJ2-1	.
TGCGCCAGCAGCGAGACAGGGGGCTATCAGCCCCAGCATTTT	CASSETGGYQPQHF	TRBV5-1	TRBD1	TRBJ1-5	.
TGTGCCAGTAAGAACCGGGACAGTAACACTGAAGCTTTCTTT	CASKNRDSNTEAFF	TRBV19	TRBD1	TRBJ1-1	.
TGTGCCAGCACCAGGGAGGACACTGAAGCTTTCTTT	CASTREDTEAFF	TRBV2	.	TRBJ1-1	.
TGTGCCAGCAGCCCCCGAGGGGCTAGCGGGTGGGGGGTTACGCAGTATTTT	CASSPRGASGWGVTQYF	TRBV7-2	TRBD2	TRBJ2-3	.
TGCGCCAGCAGCCGGGCTAAAGCCGTGGGGGGACAGGGAGTTTCTGGCTACACCTTC	CASSRAKAVGGQGVSGYTF	TRBV5-1	TRBD1	TRBJ1-2	.
TGTGCCAGCAGATCTAGCGGGGGCAACACAGATACGCAGTATTTT	CASRSSGGNTDTQYF	TRBV11-2	TRBD2	TRBJ2-3	.
TGTGCCAGCAGCTTAGCGGGGCAGGGGGAGGAGACCCAGTACTTC	CASSLAGQGEETQYF	TRBV7-6	TRBD1	TRBJ2-5	.
TGTGCCAGCAGTGAGAGGGAGGTTGGCCAGCCCCAGCATTTT	CASSEREVGQPQHF	TRBV2	.	TRBJ1-5	.
TGTGCCAGCAGCCAAGAGGCGGGGAACTACAATGAGCAGTTCTTC	CASSQEAGNYNEQFF	TRBV4-2	.	TRBJ2-1	few
TGCAGTGCTAGTAGCCCGGCGGGGGGAAACACAGATACGCAGTATTTT	CSASSPAGGNTDTQYF	TRBV20-1	TRBD2	TRBJ2-3	.
TGTGCCAGCAGCCTGGACAGGACCTATAATTCACCCCTCCACTTT	CASSLDRTYNSPLHF	TRBV9	TRBD1	TRBJ1-6	.
TGTGCCAGCAGCTTAGGGGGCGGGGGTGTAGGGCAGCCCCAGCATTTT	CASSLGGGGVGQPQHF	TRBV7-2	.	TRBJ1-5	.
TGTGCCAGCACCCTCCTCGCCGGGGAGACCCAGTACTTC	CASTLLAGETQYF	TRBV6-5	.	TRBJ2-5	.
TGTGCCAGCTCACCACGACAGGGACAGGCCGCTGAAAAACTGTTTTTT	CASSPRQGQAAEKLFF	TRBV18	TRBD1	TRBJ1-4	.
TGTGCCAGCAGTGAAGTAGAGGAGACCCAGTACTTC	CASSEVEETQYF	TRBV6-1	.	TRBJ2-5	.
TGTGCCAGCAGCGTAGGGGGATTGGGGGCCGCCTACAATGAGCAGTTCTTC	CASSVGGLGAAYNEQFF	TRBV9	.	TRBJ2-1	.
TGTGCCAGCAGTTACTCCGGGCAGGGTACGGCACCCCTCCACTTT	CASSYSGQGTAPLHF	TRBV6-2/TRBV6-3	.	TRBJ1-6	.
TGTGCCAGCAGTAAGGAGAGCGGCTCCTACAATGAGCAGTTCTTC	CASSKESGSYNEQFF	TRBV6-5	.	TRBJ2-1	.
TGTGCCAGCAGCTTGTCATTGGGGGGAGGAAACATTCAGTACTTC	CASSLSLGGGNIQYF	TRBV5-4	.	TRBJ2-4	.
TGTGCCAGCAGCGTAGGACATGGTGGCTGGGGCAGTTTTCAAGAGACCCAGTACTTC	CASSVGHGGWGSFQETQYF	TRBV9	.	TRBJ2-5	.
TGTGCCAGCAGCCAGATGAATGTCGGGACAACCTCTGGAAACACCATATATTTT	CASSQMNVGTTSGNTIYF	TRBV3-1/TRBV3-2	.	TRBJ1-3	once
TGTGCCAGCAGCTCGTATGGCGGTAGCACAGATACGCAGTATTTT	CASSSYGGSTDTQYF	TRBV5-6	.	TRBJ2-3	.
TGTGCCAGCCCTAGCGGGGTGAACACCGGGGAGCTGTTTTTT	CASPSGVNTGELFF	TRBV21-1	.	TRBJ2-2	.
TGTGCCAGCAGTGGAGGAAGCTCCTATAATTCACCCCTCCACTTT	CASSGGSSYNSPLHF	TRBV2	.	TRBJ1-6	.
TGTGCCAGCAGAGAGGGACTAGGCAGGGGAGAACAGCCCCAGCATTTT	CASREGLGRGEQPQHF	TRBV6-6	.	TRBJ1-5	.
TGTGCCAGCAGACGAGGGACTATTGCAGGCACAGATACGCAGTATTTT	CASRRGTIAGTDTQYF	TRBV5-4	TRBD2	TRBJ2-3	.
TGTGCCAGCAGCCTAAGGACAGGGAACACTGAAGCTTTCTTT	CASSLRTGNTEAFF	TRBV7-2	TRBD1	TRBJ1-1	once
TGTGCCAGTAGTATTATGCAGGGGGCGGGAGAGACCCAGTACTTC	CASSIMQGAGETQYF	TRBV19	TRBD1	TRBJ2-5	.
TGTGCCAGCAGCCCAACAGGCATAAAGCCCCAGCATTTT	CASSPTGIKPQHF	TRBV28	.	TRBJ1-5	.
TGTGCCAGCAGCCAAGGCCCTGCGGGGGGGCCTGTTGAGCAGTTCTTC	CASSQGPAGGPVEQFF	TRBV3-1/TRBV3-2	TRBD2	TRBJ2-1	once